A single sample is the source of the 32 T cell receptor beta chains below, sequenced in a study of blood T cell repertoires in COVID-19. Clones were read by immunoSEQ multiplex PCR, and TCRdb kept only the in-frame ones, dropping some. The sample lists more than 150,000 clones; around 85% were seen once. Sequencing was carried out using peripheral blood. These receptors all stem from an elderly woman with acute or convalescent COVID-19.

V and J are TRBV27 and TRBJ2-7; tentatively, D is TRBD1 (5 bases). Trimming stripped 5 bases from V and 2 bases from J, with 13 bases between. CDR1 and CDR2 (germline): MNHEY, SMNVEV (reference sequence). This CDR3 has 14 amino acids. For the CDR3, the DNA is TGTGCCAGCAGTAGTAAGGCAGGGCCCTACGAGCAGTACTTC. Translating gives CASSSKAGPYEQYF.

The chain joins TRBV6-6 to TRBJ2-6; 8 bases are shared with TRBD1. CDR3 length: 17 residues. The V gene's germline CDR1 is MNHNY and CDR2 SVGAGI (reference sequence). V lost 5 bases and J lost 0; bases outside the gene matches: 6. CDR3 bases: TGTGCCAGCAGTCGGGACAGGCGGATCTCTGGGGCCAACGTCCTGACTTTC. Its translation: CASSRDRRISGANVLTF.

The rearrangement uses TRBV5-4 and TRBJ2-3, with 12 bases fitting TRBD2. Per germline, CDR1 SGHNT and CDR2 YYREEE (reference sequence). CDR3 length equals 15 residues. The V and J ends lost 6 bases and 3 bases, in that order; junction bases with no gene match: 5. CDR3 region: CASTKLAGGTDTQYF. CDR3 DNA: TGTGCCAGCACCAAACTAGCGGGAGGTACAGATACGCAGTATTTT.

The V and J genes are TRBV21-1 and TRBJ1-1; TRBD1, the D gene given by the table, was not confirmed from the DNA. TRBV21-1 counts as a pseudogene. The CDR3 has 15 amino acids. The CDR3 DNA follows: TGTGCCCGAACTCCGGGGACAGGGGGCTACACTGAAGCTTTCTTT. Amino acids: CARTPGTGGYTEAFF.

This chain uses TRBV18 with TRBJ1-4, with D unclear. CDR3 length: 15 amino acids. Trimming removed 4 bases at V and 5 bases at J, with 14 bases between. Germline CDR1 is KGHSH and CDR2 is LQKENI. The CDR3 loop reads CASSLASTGNEKLFF. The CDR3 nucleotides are TGTGCCAGCTCACTCGCAAGTACGGGGAATGAAAAACTGTTTTTT.

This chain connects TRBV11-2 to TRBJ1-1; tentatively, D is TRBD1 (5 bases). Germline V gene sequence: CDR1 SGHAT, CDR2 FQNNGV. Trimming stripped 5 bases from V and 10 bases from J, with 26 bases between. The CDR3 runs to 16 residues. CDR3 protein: CASSPPGGVPPHGAFF. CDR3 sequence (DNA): TGTGCCAGCAGCCCGCCAGGAGGGGTGCCTCCACATGGAGCTTTCTTT.

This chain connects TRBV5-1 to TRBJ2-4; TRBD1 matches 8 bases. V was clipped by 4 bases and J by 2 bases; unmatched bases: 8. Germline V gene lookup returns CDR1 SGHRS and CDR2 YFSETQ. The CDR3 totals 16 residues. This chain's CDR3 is CASSRPGQVTKNIQYF. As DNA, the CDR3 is TGCGCCAGCAGCCGCCCGGGACAGGTAACCAAAAACATTCAGTACTTC.

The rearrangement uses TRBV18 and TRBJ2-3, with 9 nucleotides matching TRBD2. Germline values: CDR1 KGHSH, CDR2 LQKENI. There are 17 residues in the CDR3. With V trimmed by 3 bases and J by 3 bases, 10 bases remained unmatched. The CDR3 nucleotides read TGTGCCAGCTCACCCGTGAAGGCGGGGGGGCCGACAGATACGCAGTATTTT. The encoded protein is CASSPVKAGGPTDTQYF.

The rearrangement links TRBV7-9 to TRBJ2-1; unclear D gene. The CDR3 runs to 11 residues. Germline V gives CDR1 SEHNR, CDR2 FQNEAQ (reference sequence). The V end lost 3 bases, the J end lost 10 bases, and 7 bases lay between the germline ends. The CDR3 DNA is TGTGCCAGCAGCTTGAGAGAAGAGCAGTTCTTC. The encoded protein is CASSLREEQFF.

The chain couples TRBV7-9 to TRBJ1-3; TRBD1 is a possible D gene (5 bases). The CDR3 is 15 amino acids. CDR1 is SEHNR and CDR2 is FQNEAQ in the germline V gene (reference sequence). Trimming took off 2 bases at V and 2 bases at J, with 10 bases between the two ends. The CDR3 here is CASSLSGTTGNTIYF. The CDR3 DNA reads TGTGCCAGCAGCTTATCGGGGACTACTGGAAACACCATATATTTT.

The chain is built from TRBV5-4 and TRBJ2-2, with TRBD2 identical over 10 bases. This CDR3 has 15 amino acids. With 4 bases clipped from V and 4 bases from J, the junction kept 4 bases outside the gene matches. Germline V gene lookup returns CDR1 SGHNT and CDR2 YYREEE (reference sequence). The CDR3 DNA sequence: TGTGCCAGCAGCGAGCGGGAGGGCCGCACCGGGGAGCTGTTTTTT. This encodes CASSEREGRTGELFF. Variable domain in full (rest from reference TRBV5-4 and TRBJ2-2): ETGVTQSPTHLIKTRGQQVTLRCSSQSGHNTVSWYQQALGQGPQFIFQYYREEENGRGNFPPRFSGLQFPNYSSELNVNALELDDSALYLCASSEREGRTGELFFGEGSRLTVL.

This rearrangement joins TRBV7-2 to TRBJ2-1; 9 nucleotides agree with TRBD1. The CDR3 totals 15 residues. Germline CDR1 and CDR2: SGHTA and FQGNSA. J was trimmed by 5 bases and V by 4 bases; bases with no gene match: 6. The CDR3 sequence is CASSWGQGGHNEQFF. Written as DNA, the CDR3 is TGTGCCAGCAGCTGGGGACAGGGTGGCCACAATGAGCAGTTCTTC.

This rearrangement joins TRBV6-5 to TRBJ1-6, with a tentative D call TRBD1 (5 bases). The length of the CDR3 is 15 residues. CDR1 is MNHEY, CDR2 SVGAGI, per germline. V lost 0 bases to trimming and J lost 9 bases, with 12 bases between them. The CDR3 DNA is TGTGCCAGCAGTTACTCTCGGAACGGGGGTTCACCCCTCCACTTT. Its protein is CASSYSRNGGSPLHF.

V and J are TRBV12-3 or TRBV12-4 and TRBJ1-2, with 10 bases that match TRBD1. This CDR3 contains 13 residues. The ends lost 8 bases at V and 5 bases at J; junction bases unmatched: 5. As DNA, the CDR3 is TGTGCCAGCGACAGGGGGCTAGGGTATGGCTACACCTTC. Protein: CASDRGLGYGYTF.

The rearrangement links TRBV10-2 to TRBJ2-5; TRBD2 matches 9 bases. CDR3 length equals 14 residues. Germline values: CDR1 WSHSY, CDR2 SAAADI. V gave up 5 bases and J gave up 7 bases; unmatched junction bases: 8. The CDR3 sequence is CASSPTSGRGTQYF. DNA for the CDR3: TGCGCCAGCAGTCCGACTAGCGGTCGGGGGACCCAGTACTTC.

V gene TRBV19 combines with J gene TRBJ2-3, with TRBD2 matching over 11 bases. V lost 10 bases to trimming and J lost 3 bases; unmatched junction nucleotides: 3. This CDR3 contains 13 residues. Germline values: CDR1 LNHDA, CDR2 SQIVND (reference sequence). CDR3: CATRLAGTDTQYF. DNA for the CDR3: TGTGCCACGAGACTAGCGGGGACAGATACGCAGTATTTT.

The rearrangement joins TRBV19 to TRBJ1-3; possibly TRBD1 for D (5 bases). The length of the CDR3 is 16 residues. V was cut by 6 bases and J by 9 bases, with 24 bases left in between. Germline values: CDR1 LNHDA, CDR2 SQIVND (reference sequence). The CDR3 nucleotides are TGTGCCAGTAGCAAACTGGGCGATCCTTGGCAGGGCACCATATATTTT. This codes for CASSKLGDPWQGTIYF.

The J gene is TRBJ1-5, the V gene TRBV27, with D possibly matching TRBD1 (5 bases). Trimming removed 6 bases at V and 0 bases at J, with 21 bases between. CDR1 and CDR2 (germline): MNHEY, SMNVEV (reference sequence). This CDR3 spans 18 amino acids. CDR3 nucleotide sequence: TGTGCCAGCAGACCTCTTACAGGATTACCTTATAGCAATCAGCCCCAGCATTTT. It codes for CASRPLTGLPYSNQPQHF.

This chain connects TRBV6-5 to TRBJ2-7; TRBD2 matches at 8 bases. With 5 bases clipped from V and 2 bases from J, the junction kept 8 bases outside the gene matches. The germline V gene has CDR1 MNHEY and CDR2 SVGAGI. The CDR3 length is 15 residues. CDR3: CASSPRLASTYEQYF. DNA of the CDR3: TGTGCCAGCAGTCCTCGACTAGCGAGTACCTACGAGCAGTACTTC.

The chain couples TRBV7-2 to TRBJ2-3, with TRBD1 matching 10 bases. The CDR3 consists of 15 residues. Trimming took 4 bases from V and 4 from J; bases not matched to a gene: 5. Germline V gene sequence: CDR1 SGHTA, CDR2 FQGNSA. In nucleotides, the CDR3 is TGTGCCAGCAGCTCCCCCGGGACAGGGGCAGATACGCAGTATTTT. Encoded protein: CASSSPGTGADTQYF. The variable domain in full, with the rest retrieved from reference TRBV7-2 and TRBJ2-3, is GAGVSQSPSNKVTEKGKDVELRCDPISGHTALYWYRQSLGQGLEFLIYFQGNSAPDKSGLPSDRFSAERTGGSVSTLTIQRTQQEDSAVYLCASSSPGTGADTQYFGPGTRLTVL.

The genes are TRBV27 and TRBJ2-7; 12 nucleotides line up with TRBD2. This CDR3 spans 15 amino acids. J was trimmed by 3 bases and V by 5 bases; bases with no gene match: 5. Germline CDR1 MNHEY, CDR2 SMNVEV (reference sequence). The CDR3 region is CASSKTSGSLYEQYF. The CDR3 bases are TGTGCCAGCAGTAAGACTAGCGGGAGTCTCTACGAGCAGTACTTC.

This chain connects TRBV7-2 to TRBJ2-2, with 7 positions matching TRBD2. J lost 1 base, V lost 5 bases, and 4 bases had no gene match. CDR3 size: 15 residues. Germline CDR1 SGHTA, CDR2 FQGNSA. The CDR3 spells CASSHWGGNTGELFF. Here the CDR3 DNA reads TGTGCCAGCAGCCATTGGGGGGGGAACACCGGGGAGCTGTTTTTT. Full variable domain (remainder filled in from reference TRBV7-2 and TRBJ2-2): GAGVSQSPSNKVTEKGKDVELRCDPISGHTALYWYRQSLGQGLEFLIYFQGNSAPDKSGLPSDRFSAERTGGSVSTLTIQRTQQEDSAVYLCASSHWGGNTGELFFGEGSRLTVL.

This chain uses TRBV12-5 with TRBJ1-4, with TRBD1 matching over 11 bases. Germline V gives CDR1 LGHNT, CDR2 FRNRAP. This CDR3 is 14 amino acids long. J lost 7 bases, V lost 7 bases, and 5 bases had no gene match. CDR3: CASAPDRGREKLFF. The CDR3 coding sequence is TGTGCTAGTGCCCCGGACAGGGGGCGTGAAAAACTGTTTTTT.

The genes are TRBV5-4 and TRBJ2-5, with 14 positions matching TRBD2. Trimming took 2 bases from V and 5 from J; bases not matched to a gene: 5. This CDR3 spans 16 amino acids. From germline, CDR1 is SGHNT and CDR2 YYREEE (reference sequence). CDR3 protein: CASSLGTSGSYETQYF. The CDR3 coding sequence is TGTGCCAGCAGCTTAGGGACTAGCGGGAGCTATGAGACCCAGTACTTC.

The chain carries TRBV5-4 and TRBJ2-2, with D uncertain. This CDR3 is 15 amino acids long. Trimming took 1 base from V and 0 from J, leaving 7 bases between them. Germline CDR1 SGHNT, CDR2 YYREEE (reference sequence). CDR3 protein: CASSLYKTNTGELFF. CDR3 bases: TGTGCCAGCAGCTTGTACAAAACGAACACCGGGGAGCTGTTTTTT.

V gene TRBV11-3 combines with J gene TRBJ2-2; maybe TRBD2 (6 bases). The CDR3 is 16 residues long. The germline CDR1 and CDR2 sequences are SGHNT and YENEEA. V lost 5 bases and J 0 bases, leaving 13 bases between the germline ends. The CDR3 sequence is CASSHFGGANTGELFF. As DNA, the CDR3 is TGTGCCAGCAGCCACTTTGGCGGGGCGAACACCGGGGAGCTGTTTTTT. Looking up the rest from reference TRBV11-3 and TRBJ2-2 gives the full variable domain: EAGVVQSPRYKIIEKKQPVAFWCNPISGHNTLYWYLQNLGQGPELLIRYENEEAVDDSQLPKDRFSAERLKGVDSTLKIQPAELGDSAVYLCASSHFGGANTGELFFGEGSRLTVL.

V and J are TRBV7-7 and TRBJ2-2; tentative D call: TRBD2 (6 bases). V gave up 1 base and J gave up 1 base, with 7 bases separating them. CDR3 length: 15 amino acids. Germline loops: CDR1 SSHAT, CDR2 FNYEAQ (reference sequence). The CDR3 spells CASSLGRENTGELFF. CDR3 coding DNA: TGTGCCAGCAGCTTAGGGCGGGAGAACACCGGGGAGCTGTTTTTT.

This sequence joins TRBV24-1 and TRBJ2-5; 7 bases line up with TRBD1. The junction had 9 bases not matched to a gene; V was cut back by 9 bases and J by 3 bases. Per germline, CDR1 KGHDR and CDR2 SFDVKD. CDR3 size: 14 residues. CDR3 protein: CATPAGQDKETQYF. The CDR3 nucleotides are TGTGCCACCCCCGCCGGACAGGATAAAGAGACCCAGTACTTC.

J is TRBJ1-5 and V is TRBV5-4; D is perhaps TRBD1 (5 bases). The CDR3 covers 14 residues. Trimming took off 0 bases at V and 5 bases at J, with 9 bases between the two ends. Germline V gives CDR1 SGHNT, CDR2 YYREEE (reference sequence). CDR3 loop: CASSLDGTYQPQHF. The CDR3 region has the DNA TGTGCCAGCAGCTTGGATGGGACTTATCAGCCCCAGCATTTT.

This CDR3 is CASSFGLAGVGETQYF. DNA of the CDR3: TGTGCCAGCAGCTTTGGACTAGCGGGAGTTGGGGAGACCCAGTACTTC. The V call is TRBV7-3, the J call TRBJ2-5, with TRBD2 identical over 13 bases. CDR3 length equals 16 residues. Germline V gene lookup returns CDR1 SGHTA and CDR2 FQGTGA. V lost 3 bases and J lost 5; bases outside the gene matches: 6.

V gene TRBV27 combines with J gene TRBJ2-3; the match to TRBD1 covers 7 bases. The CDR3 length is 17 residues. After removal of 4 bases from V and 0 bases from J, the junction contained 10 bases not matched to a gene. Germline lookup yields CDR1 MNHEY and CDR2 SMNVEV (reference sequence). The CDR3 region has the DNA TGTGCCAGCAGTTCCTTCCACAGGGGCGCCAGCACAGATACGCAGTATTTT. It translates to CASSSFHRGASTDTQYF.

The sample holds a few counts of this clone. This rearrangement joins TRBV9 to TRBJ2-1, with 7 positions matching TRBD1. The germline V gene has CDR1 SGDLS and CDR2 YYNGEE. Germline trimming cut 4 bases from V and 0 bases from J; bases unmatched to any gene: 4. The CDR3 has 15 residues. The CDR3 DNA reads TGTGCCAGCAGCTACAGGGGCCTCTCCTACAATGAGCAGTTCTTC. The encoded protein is CASSYRGLSYNEQFF.